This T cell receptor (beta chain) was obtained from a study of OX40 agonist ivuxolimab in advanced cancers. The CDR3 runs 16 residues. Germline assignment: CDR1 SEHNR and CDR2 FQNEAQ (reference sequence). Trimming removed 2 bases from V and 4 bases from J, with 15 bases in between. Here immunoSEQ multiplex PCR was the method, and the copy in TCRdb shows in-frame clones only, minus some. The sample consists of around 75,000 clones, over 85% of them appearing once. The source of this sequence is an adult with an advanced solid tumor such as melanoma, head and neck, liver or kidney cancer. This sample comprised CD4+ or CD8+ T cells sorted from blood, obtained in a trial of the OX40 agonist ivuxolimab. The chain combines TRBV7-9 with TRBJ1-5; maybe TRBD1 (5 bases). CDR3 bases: TGTGCCAGCAGCTTAACGAGGGACGGACCAAATCAGCCCCAGCATTTT. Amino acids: CASSLTRDGPNQPQHF. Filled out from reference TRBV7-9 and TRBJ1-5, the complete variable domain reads DTGVSQNPRHKITKRGQNVTFRCDPISEHNRLYWYRQTLGQGPEFLTYFQNEAQLEKSRLLSDRFSAERPKGSFSTLEIQRTEQGDSAMYLCASSLTRDGPNQPQHFGDGTRLSIL.